The 6 T cell receptor beta chains in this list originate from one sample, sequenced in a study of sequential checkpoint blockade in melanoma. Specified treatment: randomized to nivolumab then ipilimumab (arm A) or the reverse (arm B). Data came from immunoSEQ multiplex PCR; TCRdb stores just in-frame clones and leaves some out. The sample holds 8,400 or so clones, around 72% seen once. The sample in question was CD8+ T cells sorted from blood (inferred from file names), obtained from a patient given nivolumab and ipilimumab in sequence. The receptors were sampled from a human donor with melanoma.

This clone was detected a few times. The chain is built from TRBV6-7 and TRBJ1-2, with D hard to call. TRBV6-7 belongs to the ORF category, with a function that is uncertain. Deletions cut 4 bases from V and 4 bases from J, with 16 bases between. This CDR3 has 15 residues. CDR3 in amino acids: CASSSPRRKSYGYTF. CDR3 nucleotide sequence: TGTGCCAGCAGTTCCCCGCGGAGGAAATCCTATGGCTACACCTTC.

The rearrangement links TRBV4-2 to TRBJ2-2; a weak D match, TRBD2 (7 bases). Trimming pared 1 base from V and 3 bases from J, leaving 18 bases between. The CDR3 length is 18 residues. Germline V gene lookup returns CDR1 LGHNA and CDR2 YNFKEQ. The CDR3 reads CASSQVGPEGGYTGELFF. In DNA form, the CDR3 reads TGTGCCAGCAGCCAAGTAGGGCCTGAGGGGGGGTACACCGGGGAGCTGTTTTTT.

Here the CDR3 reads CAWSVAALTSGEQYF. The CDR3 coding sequence is TGTGCCTGGAGTGTAGCCGCCCTGACCTCGGGCGAGCAGTACTTC. The chain couples TRBV30 to TRBJ2-7; D is unclear. From germline, CDR1 is GTSNPN and CDR2 SVGIG (reference sequence). This CDR3 region has 15 residues. Deletions cut 0 bases from V and 6 bases from J, with 18 bases between.

V and J are TRBV5-7 and TRBJ2-7; D is perhaps TRBD2 (6 bases). TRBV5-7 belongs to the ORF category, with a function that is uncertain. This CDR3 is 19 amino acids long. V shed 3 bases and J shed 6 bases, with 31 bases lying between them. CDR3 sequence (DNA): TGTGCCAGCAGCTGGGGGGATCTTAGGCGGGGTTACTCTGTTCGCGAGCAGTACTTC. Encoded protein: CASSWGDLRRGYSVREQYF.

This chain's CDR3 is CASSFTGGGNSPLHF. The CDR3 nucleotides read TGTGCCAGCAGCTTTACAGGGGGAGGCAATTCACCCCTCCACTTT. The chain couples TRBV27 to TRBJ1-6; 8 bases fit TRBD1. This CDR3 is 15 amino acids long. Germline CDR1 reads MNHEY; CDR2 reads SMNVEV (reference sequence). With 6 bases clipped from V and 7 bases from J, the junction kept 8 bases outside the gene matches.

The chain joins TRBV7-9 to TRBJ1-4, with TRBD1 matching 8 bases. The CDR3 is made up of 15 amino acids. CDR1 and CDR2 from the germline V gene are SEHNR and FQNEAQ (reference sequence). J was trimmed by 7 bases and V by 2 bases; bases with no gene match: 6. The CDR3 nucleotides are TGTGCCAGCAGCTTACGGACAGGGAATGCTGAAAAACTGTTTTTT. This codes for CASSLRTGNAEKLFF.